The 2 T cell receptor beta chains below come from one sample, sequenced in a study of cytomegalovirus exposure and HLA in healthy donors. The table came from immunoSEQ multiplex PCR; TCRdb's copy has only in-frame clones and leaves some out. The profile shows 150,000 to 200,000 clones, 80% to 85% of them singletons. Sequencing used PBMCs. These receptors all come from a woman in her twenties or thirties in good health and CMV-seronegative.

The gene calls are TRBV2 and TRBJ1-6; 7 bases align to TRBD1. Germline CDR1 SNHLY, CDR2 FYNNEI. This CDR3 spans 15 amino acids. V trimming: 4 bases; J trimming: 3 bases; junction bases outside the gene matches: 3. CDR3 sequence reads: CASSAGGLYNSPLHF. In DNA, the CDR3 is TGTGCCAGCAGTGCAGGGGGACTCTATAATTCACCCCTCCACTTT.

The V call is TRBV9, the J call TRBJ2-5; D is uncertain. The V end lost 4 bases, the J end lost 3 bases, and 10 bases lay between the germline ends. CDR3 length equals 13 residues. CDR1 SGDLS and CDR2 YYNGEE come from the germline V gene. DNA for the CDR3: TGTGCCAGCAGCACTGGAGCTAAAGAGACCCAGTACTTC. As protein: CASSTGAKETQYF.